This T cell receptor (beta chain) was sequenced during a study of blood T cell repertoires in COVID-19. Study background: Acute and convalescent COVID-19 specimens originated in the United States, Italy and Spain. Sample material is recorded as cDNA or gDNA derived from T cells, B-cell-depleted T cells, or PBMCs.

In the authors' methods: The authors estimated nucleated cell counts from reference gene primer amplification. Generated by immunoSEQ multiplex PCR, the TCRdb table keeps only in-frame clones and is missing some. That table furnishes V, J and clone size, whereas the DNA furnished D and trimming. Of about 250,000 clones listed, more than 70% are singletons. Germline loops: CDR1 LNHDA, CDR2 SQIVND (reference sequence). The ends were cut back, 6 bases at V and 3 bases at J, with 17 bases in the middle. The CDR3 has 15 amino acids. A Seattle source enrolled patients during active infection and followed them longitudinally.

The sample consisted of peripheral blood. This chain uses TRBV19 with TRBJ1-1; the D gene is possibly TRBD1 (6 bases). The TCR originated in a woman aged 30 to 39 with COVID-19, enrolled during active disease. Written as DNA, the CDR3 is TGTGCCAGTAGCCCTGTGGGGGGGGCGGACACTGAAGCTTTCTTT. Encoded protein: CASSPVGGADTEAFF.